This note documents a single TCR beta chain sequence. The DNA is omitted, as the CDR3 cannot be located on it reliably, and the CDR3 follows TCRdb's listing. Germline V gene sequence: CDR1 SEHNR, CDR2 FQNEAQ (reference sequence). The CDR3 length is 15 residues, termini included. This entry comes from a study of blood T cell repertoires in COVID-19. Whole-study context: There were acute and convalescent COVID-19 samples, and they came from the United States, Italy and Spain.

Using immunoSEQ multiplex PCR, the repertoire was profiled, and TCRdb retains in-frame clones only, with some absent. Of some 220,000 clones listed, around four fifths are singletons. The chain recombines TRBV7-9 with TRBJ2-4; TRBD1, the table's D call, lacks a check against the DNA. This TCR was recovered from a woman older than 75 with active or convalescent COVID-19. Sequencing was carried out using peripheral blood. CDR3 residues: CASSFGPGEGNIQYF.